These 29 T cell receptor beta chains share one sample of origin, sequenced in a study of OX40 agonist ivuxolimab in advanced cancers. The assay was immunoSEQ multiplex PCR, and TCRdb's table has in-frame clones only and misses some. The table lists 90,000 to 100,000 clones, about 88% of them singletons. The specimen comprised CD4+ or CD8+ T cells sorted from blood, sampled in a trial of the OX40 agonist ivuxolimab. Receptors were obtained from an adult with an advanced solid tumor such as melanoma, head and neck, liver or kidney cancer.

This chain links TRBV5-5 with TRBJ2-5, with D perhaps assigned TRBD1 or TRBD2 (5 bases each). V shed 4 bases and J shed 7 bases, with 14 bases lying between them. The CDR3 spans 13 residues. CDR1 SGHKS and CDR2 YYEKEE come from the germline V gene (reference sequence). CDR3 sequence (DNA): TGTGCCAGCAGCGGGGCGGGTTGGGGGACCCAGTACTTC. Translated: CASSGAGWGTQYF.

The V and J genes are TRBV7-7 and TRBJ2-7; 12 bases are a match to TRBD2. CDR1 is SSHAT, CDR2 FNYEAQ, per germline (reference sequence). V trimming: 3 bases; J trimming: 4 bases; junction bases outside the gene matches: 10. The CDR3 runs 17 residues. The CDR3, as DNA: TGTGCCAGCAGCTTGGGGCTAGCGGGAGGGAACAGGTACGAGCAGTACGTC. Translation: CASSLGLAGGNRYEQYV.

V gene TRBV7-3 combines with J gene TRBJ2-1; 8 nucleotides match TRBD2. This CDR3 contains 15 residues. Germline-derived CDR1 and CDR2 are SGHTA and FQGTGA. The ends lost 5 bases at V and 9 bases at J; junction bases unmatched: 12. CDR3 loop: CASSPRGAGVGEQFF. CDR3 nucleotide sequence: TGTGCCAGCAGCCCCCGAGGAGCGGGAGTGGGTGAGCAGTTCTTC.

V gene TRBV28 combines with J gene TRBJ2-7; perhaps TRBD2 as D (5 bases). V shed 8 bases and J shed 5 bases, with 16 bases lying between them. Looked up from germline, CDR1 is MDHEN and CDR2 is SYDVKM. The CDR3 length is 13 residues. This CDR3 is CASHRRRNHEQYF. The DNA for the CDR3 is TGTGCCAGCCACCGGCGGAGGAATCACGAGCAGTACTTC.

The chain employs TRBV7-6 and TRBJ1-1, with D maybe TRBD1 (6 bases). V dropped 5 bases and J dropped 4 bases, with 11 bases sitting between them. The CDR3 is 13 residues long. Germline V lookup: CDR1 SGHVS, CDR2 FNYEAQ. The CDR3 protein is CASSAGESTEAFF. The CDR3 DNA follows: TGTGCCAGCAGCGCAGGGGAAAGCACTGAAGCTTTCTTT.

The DNA for the CDR3 is TGTGCCAGCAGGACAGGGGACGGAAACACCATATATTTT. The encoded protein is CASRTGDGNTIYF. The rearrangement joins TRBV16 to TRBJ1-3, with 8 bases that match TRBD1. The germline CDR1 and CDR2 sequences are KGHSY and FQNENV. The ends lost 6 bases at V and 4 bases at J; junction bases unmatched: 2. CDR3 length: 13 amino acids.

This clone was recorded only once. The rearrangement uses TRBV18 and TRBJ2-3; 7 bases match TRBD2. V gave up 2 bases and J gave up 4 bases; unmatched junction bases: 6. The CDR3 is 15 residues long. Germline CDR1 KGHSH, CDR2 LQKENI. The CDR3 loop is CASSPSGIASDTQYF. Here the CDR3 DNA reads TGTGCCAGCTCACCAAGCGGGATAGCGTCAGATACGCAGTATTTT.

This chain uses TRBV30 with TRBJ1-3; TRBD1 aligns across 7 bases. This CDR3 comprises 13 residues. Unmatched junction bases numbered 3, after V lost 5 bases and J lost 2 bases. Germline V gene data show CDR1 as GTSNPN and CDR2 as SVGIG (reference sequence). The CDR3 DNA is TGTGCCTGGGGAAGGGGGCCTGGAAACACCATATATTTT. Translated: CAWGRGPGNTIYF. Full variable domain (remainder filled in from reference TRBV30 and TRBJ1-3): SQTIHQWPATLVQPVGSPLSLECTVEGTSNPNLYWYRQAAGRGLQLLFYSVGIGQISSEVPQNLSASRPQDRQFILSSKKLLLSDSGFYLCAWGRGPGNTIYFGEGSWLTVV.

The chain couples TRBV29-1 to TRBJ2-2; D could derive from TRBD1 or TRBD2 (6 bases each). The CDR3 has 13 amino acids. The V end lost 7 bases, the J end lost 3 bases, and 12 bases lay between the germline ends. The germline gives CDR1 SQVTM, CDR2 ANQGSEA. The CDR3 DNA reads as TGCAGCGGACACAGGGAGGACACCGGGGAGCTGTTTTTT. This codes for CSGHREDTGELFF.

Here the CDR3 reads CASSLQETQYF. Here the CDR3 DNA reads TGCGCCAGCAGTTTACAAGAGACCCAGTACTTC. The genes are TRBV23-1 and TRBJ2-5; D unclear. TRBV23-1 falls under the ORF class, with uncertain function. The length of the CDR3 is 11 residues. V was trimmed by 5 bases and J by 2 bases, leaving 3 bases between them.

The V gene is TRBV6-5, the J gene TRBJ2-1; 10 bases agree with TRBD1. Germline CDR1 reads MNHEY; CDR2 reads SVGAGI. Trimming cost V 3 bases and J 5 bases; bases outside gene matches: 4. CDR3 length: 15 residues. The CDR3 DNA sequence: TGTGCCAGCAGTTATTCGGGACAGGGGAACAATGAGCAGTTCTTC. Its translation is CASSYSGQGNNEQFF.

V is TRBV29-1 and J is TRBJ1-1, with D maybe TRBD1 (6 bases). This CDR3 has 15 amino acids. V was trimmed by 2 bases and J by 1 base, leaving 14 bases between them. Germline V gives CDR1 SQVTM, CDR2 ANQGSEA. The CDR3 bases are TGCAGCGTTGAAAAAGGGGGGCGAGGGAACACTGAAGCTTTCTTT. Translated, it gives CSVEKGGRGNTEAFF.

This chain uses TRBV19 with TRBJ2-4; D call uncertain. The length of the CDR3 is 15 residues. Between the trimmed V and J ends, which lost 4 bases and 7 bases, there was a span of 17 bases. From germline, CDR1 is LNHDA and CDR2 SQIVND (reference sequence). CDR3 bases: TGTGCCAGTAGTAACCCCTCTTACTTGTTGAACATTCAGTACTTC. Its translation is CASSNPSYLLNIQYF.

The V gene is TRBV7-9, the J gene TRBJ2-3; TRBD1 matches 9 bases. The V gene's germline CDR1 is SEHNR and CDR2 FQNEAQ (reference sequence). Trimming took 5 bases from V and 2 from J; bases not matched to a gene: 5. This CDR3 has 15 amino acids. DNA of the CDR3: TGTGCCAGCAGCCGGGACAGGGACTACACAGATACGCAGTATTTT. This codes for CASSRDRDYTDTQYF.

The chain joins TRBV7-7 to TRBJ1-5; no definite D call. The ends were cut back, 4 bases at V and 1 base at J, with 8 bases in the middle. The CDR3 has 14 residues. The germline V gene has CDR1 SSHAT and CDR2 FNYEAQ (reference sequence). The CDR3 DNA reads TGTGCCAGCAGCTCGCGAAGAAGCAATCAGCCCCAGCATTTT. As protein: CASSSRRSNQPQHF.

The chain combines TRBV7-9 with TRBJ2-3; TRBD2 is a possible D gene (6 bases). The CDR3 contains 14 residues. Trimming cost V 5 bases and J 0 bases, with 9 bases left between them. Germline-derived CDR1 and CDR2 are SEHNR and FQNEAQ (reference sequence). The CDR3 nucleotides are TGTGCCAGCAGCCCCGGGACTAGCACAGATACGCAGTATTTT. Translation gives CASSPGTSTDTQYF.

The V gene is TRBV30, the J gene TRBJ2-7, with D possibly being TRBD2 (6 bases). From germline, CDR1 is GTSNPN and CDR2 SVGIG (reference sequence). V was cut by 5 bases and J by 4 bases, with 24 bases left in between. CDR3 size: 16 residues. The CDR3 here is CAWGRPGLATGYEQYV. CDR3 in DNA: TGTGCCTGGGGCCGGCCAGGGCTAGCGACGGGGTACGAGCAGTACGTC.

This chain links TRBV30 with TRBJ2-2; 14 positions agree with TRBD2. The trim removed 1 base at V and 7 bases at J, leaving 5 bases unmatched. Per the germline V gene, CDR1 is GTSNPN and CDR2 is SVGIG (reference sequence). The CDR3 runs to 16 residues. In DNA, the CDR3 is TGTGCCTGGAGTGCGGGACTAGCGGGAGTTATCGGGGAGCTGTTTTTT. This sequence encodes CAWSAGLAGVIGELFF.

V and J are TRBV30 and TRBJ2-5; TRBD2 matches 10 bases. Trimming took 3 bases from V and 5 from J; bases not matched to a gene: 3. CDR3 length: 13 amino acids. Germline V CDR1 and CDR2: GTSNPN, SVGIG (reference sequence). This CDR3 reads CAWRLAGLETQYF. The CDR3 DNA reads TGTGCCTGGAGACTAGCGGGGTTGGAGACCCAGTACTTC. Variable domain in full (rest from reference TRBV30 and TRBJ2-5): SQTIHQWPATLVQPVGSPLSLECTVEGTSNPNLYWYRQAAGRGLQLLFYSVGIGQISSEVPQNLSASRPQDRQFILSSKKLLLSDSGFYLCAWRLAGLETQYFGPGTRLLVL.

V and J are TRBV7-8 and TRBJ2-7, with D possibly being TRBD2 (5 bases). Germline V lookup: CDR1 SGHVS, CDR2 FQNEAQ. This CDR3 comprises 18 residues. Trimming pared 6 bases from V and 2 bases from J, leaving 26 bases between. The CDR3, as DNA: TGTGCCAGCAGTCAGATAACGGGGTCCCCAGGTCTGGCCTACGAGCAGTACTTC. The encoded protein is CASSQITGSPGLAYEQYF. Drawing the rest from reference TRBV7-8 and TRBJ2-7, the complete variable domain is GAGVSQSPRYKVAKRGQDVALRCDPISGHVSLFWYQQALGQGPEFLTYFQNEAQLDKSGLPSDRFFAERPEGSVSTLKIQRTQQEDSAVYLCASSQITGSPGLAYEQYFGPGTRLTVT.

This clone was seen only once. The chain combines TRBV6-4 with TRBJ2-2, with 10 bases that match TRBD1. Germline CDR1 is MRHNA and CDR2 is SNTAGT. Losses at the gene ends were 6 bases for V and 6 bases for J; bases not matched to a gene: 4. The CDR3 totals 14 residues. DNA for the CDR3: TGTGCCAGCAGGGACAGGGGGGACGCCGGGGAGCTGTTTTTT. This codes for CASRDRGDAGELFF.

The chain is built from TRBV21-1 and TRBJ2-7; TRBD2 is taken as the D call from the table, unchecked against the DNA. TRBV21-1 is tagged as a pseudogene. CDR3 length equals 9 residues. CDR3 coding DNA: TGTGCCAGCGGGGGGGAGCAGTACGTC. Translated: CASGGEQYV.

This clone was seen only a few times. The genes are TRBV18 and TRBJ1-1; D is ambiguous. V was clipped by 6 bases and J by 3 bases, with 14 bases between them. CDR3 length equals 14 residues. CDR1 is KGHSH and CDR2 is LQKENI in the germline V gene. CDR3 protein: CASSLTDGDTEAFF. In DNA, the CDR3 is TGTGCCAGCTCTTTGACGGATGGAGACACTGAAGCTTTCTTT. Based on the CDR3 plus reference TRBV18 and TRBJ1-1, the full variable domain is NAGVMQNPRHLVRRRGQEARLRCSPMKGHSHVYWYRQLPEEGLKFMVYLQKENIIDESGMPKERFSAEFPKEGPSILRIQQVVRGDSAAYFCASSLTDGDTEAFFGQGTRLTVV.

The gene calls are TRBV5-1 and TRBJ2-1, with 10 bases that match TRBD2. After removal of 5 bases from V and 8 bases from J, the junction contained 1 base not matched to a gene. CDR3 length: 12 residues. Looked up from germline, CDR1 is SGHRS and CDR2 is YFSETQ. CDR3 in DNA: TGCGCCAGCAGAGCGGGAGGGGATGAGCAGTTCTTC. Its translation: CASRAGGDEQFF.

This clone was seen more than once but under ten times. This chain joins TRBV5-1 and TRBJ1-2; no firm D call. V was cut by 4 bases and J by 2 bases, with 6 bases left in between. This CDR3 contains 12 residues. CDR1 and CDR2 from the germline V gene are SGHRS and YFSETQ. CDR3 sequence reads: CASSPDNYGYTF. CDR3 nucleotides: TGCGCCAGCAGCCCGGACAACTATGGCTACACCTTC.

The CDR3, as DNA: TGTGCCAGCAGTTCCGCACAGGGATACAATGAGCAGTTCTTC. Protein: CASSSAQGYNEQFF. The V gene is TRBV27, the J gene TRBJ2-1, with a tentative D call TRBD1 (6 bases). Trimming took off 4 bases at V and 4 bases at J, with 11 bases between the two ends. There are 14 residues in the CDR3. Germline V gene lookup returns CDR1 MNHEY and CDR2 SMNVEV (reference sequence).

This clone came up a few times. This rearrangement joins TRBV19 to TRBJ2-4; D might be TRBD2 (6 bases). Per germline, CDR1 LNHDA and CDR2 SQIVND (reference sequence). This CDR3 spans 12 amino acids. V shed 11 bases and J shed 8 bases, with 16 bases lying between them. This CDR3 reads CASAGKGHIQYF. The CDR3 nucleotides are TGTGCCTCCGCGGGGAAGGGTCACATTCAGTACTTC.

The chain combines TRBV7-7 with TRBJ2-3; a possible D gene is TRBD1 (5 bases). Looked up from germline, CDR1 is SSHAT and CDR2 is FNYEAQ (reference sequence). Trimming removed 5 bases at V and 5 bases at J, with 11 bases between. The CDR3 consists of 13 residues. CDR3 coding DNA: TGTGCCAGCAGCCCTGGGGCCGGAGATACGCAGTATTTT. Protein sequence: CASSPGAGDTQYF.

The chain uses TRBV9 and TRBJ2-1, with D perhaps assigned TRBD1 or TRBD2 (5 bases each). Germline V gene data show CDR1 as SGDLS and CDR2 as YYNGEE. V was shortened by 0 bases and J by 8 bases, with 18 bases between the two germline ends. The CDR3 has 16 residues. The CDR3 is CASSVGWDLGIYEQFF. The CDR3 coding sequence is TGTGCCAGCAGCGTAGGGTGGGACCTCGGGATATATGAGCAGTTCTTC.